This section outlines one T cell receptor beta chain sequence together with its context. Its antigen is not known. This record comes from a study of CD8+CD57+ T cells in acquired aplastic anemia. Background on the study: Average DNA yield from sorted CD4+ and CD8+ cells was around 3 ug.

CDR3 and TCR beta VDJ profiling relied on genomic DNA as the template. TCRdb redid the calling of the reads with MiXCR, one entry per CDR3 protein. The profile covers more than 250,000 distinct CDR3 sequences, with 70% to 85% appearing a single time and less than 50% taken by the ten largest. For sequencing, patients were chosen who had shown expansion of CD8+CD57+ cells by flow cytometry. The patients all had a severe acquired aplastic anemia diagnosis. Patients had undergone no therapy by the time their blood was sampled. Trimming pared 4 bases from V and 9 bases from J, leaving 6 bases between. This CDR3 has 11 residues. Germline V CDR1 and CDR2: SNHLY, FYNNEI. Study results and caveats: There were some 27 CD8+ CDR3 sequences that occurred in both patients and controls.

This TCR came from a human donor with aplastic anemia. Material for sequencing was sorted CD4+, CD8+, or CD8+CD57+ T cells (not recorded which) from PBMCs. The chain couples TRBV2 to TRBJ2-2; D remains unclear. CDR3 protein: CASSVMRELFF. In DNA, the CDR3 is TGTGCCAGCAGTGTCATGCGGGAGCTGTTTTTT.